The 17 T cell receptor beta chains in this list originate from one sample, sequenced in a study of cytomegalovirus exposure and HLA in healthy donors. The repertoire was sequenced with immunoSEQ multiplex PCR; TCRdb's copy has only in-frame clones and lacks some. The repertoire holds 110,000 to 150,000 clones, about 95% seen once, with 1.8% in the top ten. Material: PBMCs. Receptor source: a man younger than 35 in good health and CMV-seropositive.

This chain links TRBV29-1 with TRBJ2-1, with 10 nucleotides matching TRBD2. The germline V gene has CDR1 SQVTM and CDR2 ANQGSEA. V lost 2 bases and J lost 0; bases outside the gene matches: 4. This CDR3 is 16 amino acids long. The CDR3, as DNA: TGCAGCGTTGAAAAGGCTAGCGGGAGCTCCTACAATGAGCAGTTCTTC. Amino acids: CSVEKASGSSYNEQFF.

Here the CDR3 DNA reads TGCGCCAGCCAGTCGGGGTCCAGCTCCTACAATGAGCAGTTCTTC. Translation gives CASQSGSSSYNEQFF. This chain joins TRBV5-1 and TRBJ2-1; tentatively, D is TRBD2 (5 bases). V lost 7 bases, J lost 0 bases, and 14 bases lay in between. This CDR3 comprises 15 residues. Germline V lookup: CDR1 SGHRS, CDR2 YFSETQ.

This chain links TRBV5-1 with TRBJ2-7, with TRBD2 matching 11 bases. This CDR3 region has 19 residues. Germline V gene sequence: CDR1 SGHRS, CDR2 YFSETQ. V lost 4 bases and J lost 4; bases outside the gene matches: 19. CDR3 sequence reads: CASSGRGVPSGRSLYEQYF. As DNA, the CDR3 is TGCGCCAGCAGCGGACGCGGGGTTCCTAGCGGGAGGTCTCTTTACGAGCAGTACTTC.

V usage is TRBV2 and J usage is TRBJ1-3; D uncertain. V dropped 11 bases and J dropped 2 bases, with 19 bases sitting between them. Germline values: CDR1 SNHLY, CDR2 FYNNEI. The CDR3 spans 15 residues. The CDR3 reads CAQIEQAHTGNTIYF. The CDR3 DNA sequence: TGTGCCCAGATAGAGCAGGCGCATACTGGAAACACCATATATTTT. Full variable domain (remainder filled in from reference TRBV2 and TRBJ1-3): EPEVTQTPSHQVTQMGQEVILRCVPISNHLYFYWYRQILGQKVEFLVSFYNNEISEKSEIFDDQFSVERPDGSNFTLKIRSTKLEDSAMYFCAQIEQAHTGNTIYFGEGSWLTVV.

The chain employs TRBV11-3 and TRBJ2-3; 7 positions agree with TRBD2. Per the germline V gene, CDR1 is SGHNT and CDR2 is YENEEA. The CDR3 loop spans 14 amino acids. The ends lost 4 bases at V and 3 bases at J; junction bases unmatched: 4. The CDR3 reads CASSSGLVTDTQYF. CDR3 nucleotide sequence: TGTGCCAGCAGCTCCGGACTAGTTACAGATACGCAGTATTTT. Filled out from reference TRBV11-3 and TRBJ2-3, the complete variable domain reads EAGVVQSPRYKIIEKKQPVAFWCNPISGHNTLYWYLQNLGQGPELLIRYENEEAVDDSQLPKDRFSAERLKGVDSTLKIQPAELGDSAVYLCASSSGLVTDTQYFGPGTRLTVL.

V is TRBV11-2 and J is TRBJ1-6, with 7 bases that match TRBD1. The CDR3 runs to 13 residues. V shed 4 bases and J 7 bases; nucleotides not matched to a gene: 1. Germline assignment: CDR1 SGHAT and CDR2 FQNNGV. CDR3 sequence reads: CASSSQGNSPLHF. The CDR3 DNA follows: TGTGCCAGCAGCTCACAGGGGAATTCACCCCTCCACTTT.

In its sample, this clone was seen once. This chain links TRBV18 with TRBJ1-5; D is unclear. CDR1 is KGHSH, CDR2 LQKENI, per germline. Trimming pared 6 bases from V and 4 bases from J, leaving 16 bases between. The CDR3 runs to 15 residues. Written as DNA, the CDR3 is TGTGCCAGCTCTCAGGCGACTATGCCTAATCAGCCCCAGCATTTT. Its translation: CASSQATMPNQPQHF.

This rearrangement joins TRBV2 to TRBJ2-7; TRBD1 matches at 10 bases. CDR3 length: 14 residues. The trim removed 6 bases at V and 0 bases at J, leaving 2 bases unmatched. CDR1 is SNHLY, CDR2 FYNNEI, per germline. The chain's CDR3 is CASRGQGFSYEQYF. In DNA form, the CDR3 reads TGTGCCAGCAGGGGACAGGGGTTCTCCTACGAGCAGTACTTC.

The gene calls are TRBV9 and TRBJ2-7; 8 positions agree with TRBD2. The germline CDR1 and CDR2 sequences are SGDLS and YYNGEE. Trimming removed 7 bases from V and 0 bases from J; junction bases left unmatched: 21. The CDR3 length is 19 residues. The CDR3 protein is CASSPGGGGILLSSYEQYF. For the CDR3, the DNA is TGTGCCAGCTCGCCCGGGGGGGGAGGAATCCTTTTGAGCTCCTACGAGCAGTACTTC.

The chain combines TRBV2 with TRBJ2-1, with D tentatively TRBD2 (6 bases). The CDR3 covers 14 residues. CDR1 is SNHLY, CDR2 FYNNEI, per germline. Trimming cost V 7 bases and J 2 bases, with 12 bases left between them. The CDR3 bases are TGTGCCAGCAAGGAGGGCCCTGCCTACAATGAGCAGTTCTTC. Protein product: CASKEGPAYNEQFF.

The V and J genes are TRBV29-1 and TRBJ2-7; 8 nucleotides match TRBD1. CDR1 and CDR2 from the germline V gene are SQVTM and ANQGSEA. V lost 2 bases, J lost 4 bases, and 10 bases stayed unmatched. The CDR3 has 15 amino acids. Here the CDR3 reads CSVEISTGVLYEQYF. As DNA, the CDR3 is TGCAGCGTTGAAATTTCGACAGGGGTTCTGTACGAGCAGTACTTC.

CDR3 nucleotide sequence: TGTGCCAGCAGTTTAAACAGCGGATTAAGCTCCTACAATGAGCAGTTCTTC. Amino acid sequence: CASSLNSGLSSYNEQFF. This sequence joins TRBV28 and TRBJ2-1; D may be TRBD2 (5 bases). This CDR3 contains 17 residues. V lost 2 bases and J 0 bases, leaving 14 bases between the germline ends. Germline CDR1 reads MDHEN; CDR2 reads SYDVKM.

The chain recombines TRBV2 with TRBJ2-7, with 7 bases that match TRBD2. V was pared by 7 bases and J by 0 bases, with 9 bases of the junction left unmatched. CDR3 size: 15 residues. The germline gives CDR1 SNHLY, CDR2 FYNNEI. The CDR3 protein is CASMRGGVRSYEQYF. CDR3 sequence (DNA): TGTGCCAGCATGAGGGGAGGGGTCCGCTCCTACGAGCAGTACTTC.

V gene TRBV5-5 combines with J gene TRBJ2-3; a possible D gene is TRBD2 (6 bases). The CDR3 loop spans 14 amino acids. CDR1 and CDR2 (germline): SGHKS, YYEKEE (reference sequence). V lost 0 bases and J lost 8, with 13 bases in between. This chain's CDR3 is CASSLEGPEGTQYF. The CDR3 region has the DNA TGTGCCAGCAGCTTGGAGGGACCGGAGGGTACGCAGTATTTT.

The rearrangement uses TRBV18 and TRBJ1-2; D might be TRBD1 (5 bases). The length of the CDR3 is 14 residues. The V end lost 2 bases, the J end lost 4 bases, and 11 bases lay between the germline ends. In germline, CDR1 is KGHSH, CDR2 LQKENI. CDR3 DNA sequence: TGTGCCAGCTCACCAATCGGGGGGATCTATGGCTACACCTTC. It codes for CASSPIGGIYGYTF.

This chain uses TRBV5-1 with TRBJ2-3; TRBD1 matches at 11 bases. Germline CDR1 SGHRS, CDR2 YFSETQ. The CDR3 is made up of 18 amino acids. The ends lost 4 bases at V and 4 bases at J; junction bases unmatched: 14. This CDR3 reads CASSPGTGGYLTPDTQYF. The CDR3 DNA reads TGCGCCAGCAGCCCCGGGACAGGGGGATACCTTACCCCAGATACGCAGTATTTT.

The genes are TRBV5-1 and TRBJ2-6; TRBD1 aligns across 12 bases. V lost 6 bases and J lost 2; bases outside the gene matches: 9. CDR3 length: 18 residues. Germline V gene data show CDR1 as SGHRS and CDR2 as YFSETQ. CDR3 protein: CASTIPGQGAAGANVLTF. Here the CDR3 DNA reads TGCGCCAGCACCATACCGGGACAGGGGGCTGCTGGGGCCAACGTCCTGACTTTC.